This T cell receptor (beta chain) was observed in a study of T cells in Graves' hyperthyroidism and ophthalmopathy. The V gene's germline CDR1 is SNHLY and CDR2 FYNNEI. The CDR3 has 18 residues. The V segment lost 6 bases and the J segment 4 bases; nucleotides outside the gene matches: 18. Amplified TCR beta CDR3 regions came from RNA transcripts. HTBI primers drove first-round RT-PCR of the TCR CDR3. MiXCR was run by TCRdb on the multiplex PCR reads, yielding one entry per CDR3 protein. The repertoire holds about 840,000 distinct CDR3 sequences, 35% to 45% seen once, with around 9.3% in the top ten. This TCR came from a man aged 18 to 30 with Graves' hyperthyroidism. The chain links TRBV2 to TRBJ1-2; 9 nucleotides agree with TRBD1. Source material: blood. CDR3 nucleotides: TGTGCCAGCAGCTCCAGGGAAATACCGGGACAGGGTGTCTATGGCTACACCTTC. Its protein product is CASSSREIPGQGVYGYTF.